Shown below are 17 T cell receptor beta chains from a single sample sequenced in a study of OX40 agonist ivuxolimab in advanced cancers. Profiled with immunoSEQ multiplex PCR; TCRdb holds only in-frame clones, not every one. The sample includes fewer than 45,000 clones, roughly 72% of them seen just once. The sample was CD4+ or CD8+ T cells sorted from blood, taken in a trial of the OX40 agonist ivuxolimab. Receptor source: an adult with an advanced solid tumor such as melanoma, head and neck, liver or kidney cancer.

The chain combines TRBV11-2 with TRBJ1-6; D is unclear. This CDR3 comprises 16 residues. Trimming pared 5 bases from V and 0 bases from J, leaving 11 bases between. Germline V gives CDR1 SGHAT, CDR2 FQNNGV. The CDR3 here is CASSRGRSSYNSPLHF. CDR3 nucleotides: TGTGCCAGCAGCCGCGGCCGTAGCTCCTATAATTCACCCCTCCACTTT. The full variable domain, with the rest looked up from reference TRBV11-2 and TRBJ1-6, is EAGVAQSPRYKIIEKRQSVAFWCNPISGHATLYWYQQILGQGPKLLIQFQNNGVVDDSQLPKDRFSAERLKGVDSTLKIQPAKLEDSAVYLCASSRGRSSYNSPLHFGNGTRLTVT.

Here the CDR3 DNA reads TGTGCCAGCAGAAGGGAGGGTTATCACGAGCAGTACGTC. Translating gives CASRREGYHEQYV. V and J are TRBV6-5 and TRBJ2-7, with 7 bases aligning to TRBD2. The CDR3 has 13 residues. From germline, CDR1 is MNHEY and CDR2 SVGAGI. V lost 6 bases and J lost 5; bases outside the gene matches: 7.

The chain links TRBV7-6 to TRBJ2-3; 11 nucleotides match TRBD2. Germline V gene data show CDR1 as SGHVS and CDR2 as FNYEAQ. Trimming removed 5 bases from V and 4 bases from J; junction bases left unmatched: 8. The CDR3 consists of 16 residues. The CDR3: CASSPSGGPGADTQYF. Here the CDR3 DNA reads TGTGCCAGCAGCCCTAGCGGGGGGCCCGGGGCAGATACGCAGTATTTT.

This chain joins TRBV5-8 and TRBJ1-1; D may be TRBD1 (5 bases). Germline CDR1 and CDR2: SGHTS and YDEGEE. The CDR3 contains 13 residues. V was clipped by 3 bases and J by 5 bases, with 11 bases between them. The CDR3 coding sequence is TGTGCCAGCAGCTGGGACTGGGAGACTGAAGCTTTCTTT. Translating gives CASSWDWETEAFF.

This chain connects TRBV2 to TRBJ2-3; D is possibly TRBD1 (6 bases). The germline V gene encodes CDR1 SNHLY and CDR2 FYNNEI. Trimming took 2 bases from V and 0 from J, leaving 9 bases between them. This CDR3 has 15 amino acids. CDR3 amino acids: CASSELGTSTDTQYF. For the CDR3, the DNA is TGTGCCAGCAGTGAACTCGGGACAAGCACAGATACGCAGTATTTT. The full variable domain, completed using reference TRBV2 and TRBJ2-3, is EPEVTQTPSHQVTQMGQEVILRCVPISNHLYFYWYRQILGQKVEFLVSFYNNEISEKSEIFDDQFSVERPDGSNFTLKIRSTKLEDSAMYFCASSELGTSTDTQYFGPGTRLTVL.

The gene calls are TRBV5-1 and TRBJ1-3, with TRBD1 matching over 8 bases. V was clipped by 4 bases and J by 0 bases; unmatched bases: 9. Per the germline V gene, CDR1 is SGHRS and CDR2 is YFSETQ. The CDR3 sequence is 17 residues long. The CDR3 region is CASSNPGTGNSGNTIYF. The CDR3, as DNA: TGCGCCAGCAGCAACCCCGGGACAGGCAACTCTGGAAACACCATATATTTT.

This clone was counted a single time. J is TRBJ1-5 and V is TRBV27; D might be TRBD1 (6 bases). Looked up from germline, CDR1 is MNHEY and CDR2 is SMNVEV (reference sequence). The CDR3 totals 13 residues. The ends were cut back, 3 bases at V and 6 bases at J, with 9 bases in the middle. For the CDR3, the DNA is TGTGCCAGCAGTTTTGAGGGGGGTCAGCCCCAGCATTTT. Residues: CASSFEGGQPQHF.

A few counts support this clone. The V call is TRBV5-1, the J call TRBJ2-3, with 10 positions matching TRBD2. Germline V lookup: CDR1 SGHRS, CDR2 YFSETQ. V shed 0 bases and J 0 bases; nucleotides not matched to a gene: 1. The length of the CDR3 is 16 residues. The CDR3 spells CASSLGAGGSTDTQYF. The CDR3 coding sequence is TGCGCCAGCAGCTTGGGAGCGGGGGGGAGCACAGATACGCAGTATTTT.

By its share, this clone is medium-sized. This rearrangement joins TRBV7-2 to TRBJ1-5; D ambiguous. The germline V gene encodes CDR1 SGHTA and CDR2 FQGNSA. This CDR3 spans 16 amino acids. The V and J ends lost 1 base and 0 bases respectively, with 10 bases between them. The CDR3 region has the DNA TGTGCCAGCAGCTTAGTCGCTGTTTATAGCAATCAGCCCCAGCATTTT. Translation gives CASSLVAVYSNQPQHF. Based on the CDR3 plus reference TRBV7-2 and TRBJ1-5, the full variable domain is GAGVSQSPSNKVTEKGKDVELRCDPISGHTALYWYRQSLGQGLEFLIYFQGNSAPDKSGLPSDRFSAERTGGSVSTLTIQRTQQEDSAVYLCASSLVAVYSNQPQHFGDGTRLSIL.

The V and J genes are TRBV6-5 and TRBJ1-6; no firm D call. Germline values: CDR1 MNHEY, CDR2 SVGAGI. This CDR3 has 14 amino acids. V was clipped by 2 bases and J by 9 bases, with 11 bases between them. DNA for the CDR3: TGTGCCAGCAGTTACCCTGGGCAGCTTTCACCCCTCCACTTT. Protein product: CASSYPGQLSPLHF.

V is TRBV6-1 and J is TRBJ2-2; 10 bases match TRBD2. Germline V gives CDR1 MNHNS, CDR2 SASEGT. V shed 6 bases, J shed 1 base, and the junction held 8 bases outside the gene matches. There are 17 residues in the CDR3. In nucleotides, the CDR3 is TGTGCCAGCAGCGAAACCGTAGCGGGGGGGAACACCGGGGAGCTGTTTTTT. Amino acids: CASSETVAGGNTGELFF.

The V and J genes are TRBV2 and TRBJ2-5; maybe TRBD2 (6 bases). Germline values: CDR1 SNHLY, CDR2 FYNNEI. Trimming left V 6 bases short and J 0 bases short, with 11 bases between. This CDR3 has 14 residues. CDR3 protein: CASSEDYYQETQYF. CDR3 sequence (DNA): TGTGCCAGCAGCGAGGACTACTACCAAGAGACCCAGTACTTC.

This clone was seen a few times. This chain links TRBV6-1 with TRBJ2-7; 7 nucleotides match TRBD1. Germline loops: CDR1 MNHNS, CDR2 SASEGT. V trimming: 6 bases; J trimming: 0 bases; junction bases outside the gene matches: 8. The CDR3 extends over 15 amino acids. In DNA form, the CDR3 reads TGTGCCAGCAGATCCGAAGGGACAGCCTCCTACGAGCAGTACTTC. It yields the protein CASRSEGTASYEQYF.

This rearrangement joins TRBV6-1 to TRBJ1-1; 10 bases agree with TRBD1. Germline CDR1 MNHNS, CDR2 SASEGT. This CDR3 contains 13 residues. V was clipped by 7 bases and J by 8 bases; unmatched bases: 7. As DNA, the CDR3 is TGTGCCAGCACTTGGGACAGGGGAACAGAAGCTTTCTTT. Protein: CASTWDRGTEAFF.

The chain combines TRBV11-3 with TRBJ1-1; D gene unclear. CDR3 size: 14 residues. In germline, CDR1 is SGHNT, CDR2 YENEEA. V lost 1 base and J lost 5, with 11 bases in between. As DNA, the CDR3 is TGTGCCAGCAGCTTAGTACCTTGGAGGACTGAAGCTTTCTTT. The encoded protein is CASSLVPWRTEAFF.

This clone has just one count. This chain uses TRBV5-1 with TRBJ1-1; possibly TRBD1 for D (6 bases). This CDR3 has 13 amino acids. Trimming shortened V by 5 bases and J by 4 bases, and 12 bases separated the two germline ends. Germline V gene data show CDR1 as SGHRS and CDR2 as YFSETQ. CDR3 DNA sequence: TGCGCCAGCAGACCCGGGGGGCGCACTGAAGCTTTCTTT. Residues: CASRPGGRTEAFF.

This clone has a single count. The chain links TRBV6-1 to TRBJ1-5; TRBD1 aligns across 8 bases. V lost 5 bases to trimming and J lost 8 bases; unmatched junction nucleotides: 8. The CDR3 is 14 residues long. Germline values: CDR1 MNHNS, CDR2 SASEGT. In DNA, the CDR3 is TGTGCCAGCAGTCTTCAGGGGGCCCAGGAGCCCCAGCATTTT. This encodes CASSLQGAQEPQHF.